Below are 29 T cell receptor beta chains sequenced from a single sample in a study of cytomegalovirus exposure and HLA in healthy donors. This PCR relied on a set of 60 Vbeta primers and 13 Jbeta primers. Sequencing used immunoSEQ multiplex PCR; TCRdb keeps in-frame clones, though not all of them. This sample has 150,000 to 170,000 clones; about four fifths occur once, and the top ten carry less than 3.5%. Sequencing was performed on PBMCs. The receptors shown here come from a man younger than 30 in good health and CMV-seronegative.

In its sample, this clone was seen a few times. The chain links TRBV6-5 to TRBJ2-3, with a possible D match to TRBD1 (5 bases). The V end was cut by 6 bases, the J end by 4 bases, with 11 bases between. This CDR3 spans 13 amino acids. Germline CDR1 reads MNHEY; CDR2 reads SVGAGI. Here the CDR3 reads CASRPTTADTQYF. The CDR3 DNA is TGTGCCAGCAGACCTACGACAGCAGATACGCAGTATTTT.

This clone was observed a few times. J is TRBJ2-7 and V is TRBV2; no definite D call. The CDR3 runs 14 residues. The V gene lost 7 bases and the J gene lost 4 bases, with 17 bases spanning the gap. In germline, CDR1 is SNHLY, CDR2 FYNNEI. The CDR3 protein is CASKSSDQPYEQYF. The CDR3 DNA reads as TGTGCCAGCAAATCGTCAGATCAACCATACGAGCAGTACTTC.

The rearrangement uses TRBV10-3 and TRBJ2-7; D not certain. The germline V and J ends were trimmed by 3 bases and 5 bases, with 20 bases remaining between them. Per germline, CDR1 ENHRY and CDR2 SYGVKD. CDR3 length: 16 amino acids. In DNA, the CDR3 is TGTGCCATCAGTGATCCCGCGCGAGGCTACGCGGACGAGCAGTACTTC. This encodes CAISDPARGYADEQYF.

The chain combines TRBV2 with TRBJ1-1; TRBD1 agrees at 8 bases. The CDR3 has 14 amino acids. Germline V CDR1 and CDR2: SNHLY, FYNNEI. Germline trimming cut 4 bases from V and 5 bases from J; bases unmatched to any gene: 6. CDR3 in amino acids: CASSGADRVTEAFF. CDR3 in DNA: TGTGCCAGCAGTGGAGCGGACAGGGTGACTGAAGCTTTCTTT.

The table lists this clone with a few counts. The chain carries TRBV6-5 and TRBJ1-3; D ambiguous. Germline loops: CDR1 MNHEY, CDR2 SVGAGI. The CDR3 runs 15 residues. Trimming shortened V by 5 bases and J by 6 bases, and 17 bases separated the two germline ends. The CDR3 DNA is TGTGCCAGCAGTCCCGACAACCCTGCCGAAAACACCATATATTTT. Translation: CASSPDNPAENTIYF.

CDR3 nucleotide sequence: TGTGCCAGCTCCTCAGTCGTCGCCGGAAACACCATATATTTT. Its protein is CASSSVVAGNTIYF. This sequence joins TRBV18 and TRBJ1-3; D is uncertain. Trimming left V 6 bases short and J 4 bases short, with 13 bases between. This CDR3 has 14 amino acids. CDR1 and CDR2 (germline): KGHSH, LQKENI.

As DNA, the CDR3 is TGTGCCAGCAGCACCCCACAGGGTCCCAGCACTGAAGCTTTCTTT. This translates into CASSTPQGPSTEAFF. V and J are TRBV5-4 and TRBJ1-1; D possibly corresponds to TRBD1 (6 bases). This CDR3 has 15 residues. Trimming removed 4 bases at V and 4 bases at J, with 17 bases between. In germline, CDR1 is SGHNT, CDR2 YYREEE (reference sequence).

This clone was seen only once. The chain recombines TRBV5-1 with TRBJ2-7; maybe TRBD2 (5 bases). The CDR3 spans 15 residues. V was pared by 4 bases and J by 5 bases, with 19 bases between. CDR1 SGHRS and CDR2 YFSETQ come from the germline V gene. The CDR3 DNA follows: TGCGCCAGCAGCGCTGAGAAGACCCGGCGGGACGAGCAGTACTTC. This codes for CASSAEKTRRDEQYF. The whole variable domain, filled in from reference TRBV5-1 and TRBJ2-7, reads KAGVTQTPRYLIKTRGQQVTLSCSPISGHRSVSWYQQTPGQGLQFLFEYFSETQRNKGNFPGRFSGRQFSNSRSEMNVSTLELGDSALYLCASSAEKTRRDEQYFGPGTRLTVT.

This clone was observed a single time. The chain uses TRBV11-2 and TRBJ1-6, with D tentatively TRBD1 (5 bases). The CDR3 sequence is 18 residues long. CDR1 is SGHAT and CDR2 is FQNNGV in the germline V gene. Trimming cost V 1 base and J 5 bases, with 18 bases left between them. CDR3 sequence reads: CASSLAWGGTGNNSPLHF. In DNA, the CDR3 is TGTGCCAGCAGCTTAGCCTGGGGCGGGACTGGTAATAATTCACCCCTCCACTTT.

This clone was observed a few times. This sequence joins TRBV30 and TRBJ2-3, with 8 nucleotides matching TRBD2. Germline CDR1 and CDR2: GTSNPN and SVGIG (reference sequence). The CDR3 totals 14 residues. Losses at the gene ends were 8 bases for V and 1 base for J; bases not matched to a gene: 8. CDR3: CALESAGGTDTQYF. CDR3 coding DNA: TGTGCCCTGGAGTCAGCGGGGGGCACAGATACGCAGTATTTT.

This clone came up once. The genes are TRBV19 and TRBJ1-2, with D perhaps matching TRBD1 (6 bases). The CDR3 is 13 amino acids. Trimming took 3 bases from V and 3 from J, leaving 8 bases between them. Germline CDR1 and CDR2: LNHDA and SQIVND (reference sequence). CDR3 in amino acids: CASSIEGDYGYTF. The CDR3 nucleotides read TGTGCCAGTAGTATTGAGGGGGACTATGGCTACACCTTC. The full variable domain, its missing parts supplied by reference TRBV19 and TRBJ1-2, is DGGITQSPKYLFRKEGQNVTLSCEQNLNHDAMYWYRQDPGQGLRLIYYSQIVNDFQKGDIAEGYSVSREKKESFPLTVTSAQKNPTAFYLCASSIEGDYGYTFGSGTRLTVV.

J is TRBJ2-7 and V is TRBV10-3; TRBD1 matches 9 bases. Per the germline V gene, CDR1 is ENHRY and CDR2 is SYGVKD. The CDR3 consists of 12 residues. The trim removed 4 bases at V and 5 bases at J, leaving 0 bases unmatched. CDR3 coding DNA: TGTGCCATCAGTGGGACAGGGGACGAGCAGTACGTC. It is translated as CAISGTGDEQYV.

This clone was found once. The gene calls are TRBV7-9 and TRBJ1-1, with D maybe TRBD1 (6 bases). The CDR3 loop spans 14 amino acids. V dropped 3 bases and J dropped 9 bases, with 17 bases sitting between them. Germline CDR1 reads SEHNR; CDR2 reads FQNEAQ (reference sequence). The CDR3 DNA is TGTGCCAGCAGCTTGGGGGCCGCGGGTCATAAAGCTTTCTTT. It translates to CASSLGAAGHKAFF.

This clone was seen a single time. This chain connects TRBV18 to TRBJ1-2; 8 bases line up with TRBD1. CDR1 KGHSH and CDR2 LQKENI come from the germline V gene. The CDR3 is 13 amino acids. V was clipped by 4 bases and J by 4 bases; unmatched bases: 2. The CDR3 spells CASSQQGVYGYTF. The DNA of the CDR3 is TGTGCCAGCTCACAACAGGGGGTCTATGGCTACACCTTC.

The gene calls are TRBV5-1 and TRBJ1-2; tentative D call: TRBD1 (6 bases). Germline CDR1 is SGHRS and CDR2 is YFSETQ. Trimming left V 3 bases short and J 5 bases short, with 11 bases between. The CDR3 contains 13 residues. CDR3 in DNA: TGCGCCAGCAGCTCGCCGGACAGTTATGGCTACACCTTC. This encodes CASSSPDSYGYTF.

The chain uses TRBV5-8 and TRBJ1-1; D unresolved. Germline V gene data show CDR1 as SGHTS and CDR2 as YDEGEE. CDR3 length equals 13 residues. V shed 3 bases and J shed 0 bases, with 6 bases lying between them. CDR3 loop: CASSYDMNTEAFF. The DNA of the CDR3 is TGTGCCAGCAGCTATGACATGAACACTGAAGCTTTCTTT.

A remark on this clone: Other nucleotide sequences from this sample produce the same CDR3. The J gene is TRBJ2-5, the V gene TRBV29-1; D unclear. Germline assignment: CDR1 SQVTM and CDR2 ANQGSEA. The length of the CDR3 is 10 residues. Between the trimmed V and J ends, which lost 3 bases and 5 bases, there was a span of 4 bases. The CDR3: CSVEQETQYF. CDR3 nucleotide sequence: TGCAGCGTTGAGCAGGAGACCCAGTACTTC.

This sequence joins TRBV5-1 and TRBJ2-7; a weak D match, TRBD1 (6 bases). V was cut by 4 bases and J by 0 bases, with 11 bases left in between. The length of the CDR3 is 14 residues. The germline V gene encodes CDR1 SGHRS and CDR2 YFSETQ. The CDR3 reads CASSPWTASYEQYF. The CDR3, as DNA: TGCGCCAGCAGCCCATGGACAGCCTCCTACGAGCAGTACTTC. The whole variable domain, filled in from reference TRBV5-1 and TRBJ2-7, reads KAGVTQTPRYLIKTRGQQVTLSCSPISGHRSVSWYQQTPGQGLQFLFEYFSETQRNKGNFPGRFSGRQFSNSRSEMNVSTLELGDSALYLCASSPWTASYEQYFGPGTRLTVT.

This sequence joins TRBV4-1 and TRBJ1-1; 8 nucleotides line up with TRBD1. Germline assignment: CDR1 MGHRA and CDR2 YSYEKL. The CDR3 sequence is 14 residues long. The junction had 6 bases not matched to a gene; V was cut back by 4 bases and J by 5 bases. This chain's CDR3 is CASSRLDRGTEAFF. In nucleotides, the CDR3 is TGCGCCAGCAGCCGTCTCGACAGGGGAACTGAAGCTTTCTTT.

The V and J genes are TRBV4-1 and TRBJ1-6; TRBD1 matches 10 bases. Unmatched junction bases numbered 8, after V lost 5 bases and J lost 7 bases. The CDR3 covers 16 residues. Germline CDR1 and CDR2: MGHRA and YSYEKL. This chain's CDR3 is CASSFFLTGGNSPLHF. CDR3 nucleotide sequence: TGCGCCAGCAGCTTCTTTTTGACAGGGGGCAATTCACCCCTCCACTTT.

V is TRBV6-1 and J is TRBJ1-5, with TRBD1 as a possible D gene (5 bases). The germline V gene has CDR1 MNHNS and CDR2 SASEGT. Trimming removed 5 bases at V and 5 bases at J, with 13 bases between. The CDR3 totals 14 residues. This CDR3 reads CASSYGGGDQPQHF. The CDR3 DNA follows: TGTGCCAGCAGTTATGGGGGAGGGGATCAGCCCCAGCATTTT.

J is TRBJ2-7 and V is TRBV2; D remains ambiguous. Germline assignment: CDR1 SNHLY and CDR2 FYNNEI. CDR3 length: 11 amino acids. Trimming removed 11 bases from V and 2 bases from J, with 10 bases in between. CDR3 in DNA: TGTGCCGCCAGGTCAGCCTACGAGCAGTACGTC. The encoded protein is CAARSAYEQYV.

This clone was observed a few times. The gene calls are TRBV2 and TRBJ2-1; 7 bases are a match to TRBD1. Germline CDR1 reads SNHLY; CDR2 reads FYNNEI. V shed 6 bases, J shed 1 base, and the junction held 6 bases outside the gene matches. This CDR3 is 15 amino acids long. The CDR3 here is CASRVQGISYNEQFF. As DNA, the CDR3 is TGTGCCAGCAGGGTACAGGGGATTTCCTACAATGAGCAGTTCTTC. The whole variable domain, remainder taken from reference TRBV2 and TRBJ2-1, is EPEVTQTPSHQVTQMGQEVILRCVPISNHLYFYWYRQILGQKVEFLVSFYNNEISEKSEIFDDQFSVERPDGSNFTLKIRSTKLEDSAMYFCASRVQGISYNEQFFGPGTRLTVL.

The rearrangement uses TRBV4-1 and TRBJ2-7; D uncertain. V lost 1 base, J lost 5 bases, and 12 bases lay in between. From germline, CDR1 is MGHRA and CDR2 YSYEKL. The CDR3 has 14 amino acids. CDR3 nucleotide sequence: TGCGCCAGCAGCCAAGGAGGCAATCCTAACGAGCAGTACTTC. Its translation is CASSQGGNPNEQYF.

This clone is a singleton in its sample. This CDR3 is CASSLRQTTNEKLFF. The CDR3 region has the DNA TGTGCCAGCAGCCTAAGACAGACAACTAATGAAAAACTGTTTTTT. This chain uses TRBV2 with TRBJ1-4, with a possible D match to TRBD1 (5 bases). This CDR3 region has 15 residues. Trimming took off 6 bases at V and 0 bases at J, with 11 bases between the two ends. Germline assignment: CDR1 SNHLY and CDR2 FYNNEI. The full variable domain, its missing parts supplied by reference TRBV2 and TRBJ1-4, is EPEVTQTPSHQVTQMGQEVILRCVPISNHLYFYWYRQILGQKVEFLVSFYNNEISEKSEIFDDQFSVERPDGSNFTLKIRSTKLEDSAMYFCASSLRQTTNEKLFFGSGTQLSVL.

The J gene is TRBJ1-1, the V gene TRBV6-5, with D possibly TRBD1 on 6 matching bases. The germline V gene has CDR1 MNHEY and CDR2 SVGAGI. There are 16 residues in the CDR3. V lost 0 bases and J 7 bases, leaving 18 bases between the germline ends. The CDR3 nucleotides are TGTGCCAGCAGTTACTCGATGGGGGCCCCGGTTTTTGAAGCTTTCTTT. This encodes CASSYSMGAPVFEAFF.

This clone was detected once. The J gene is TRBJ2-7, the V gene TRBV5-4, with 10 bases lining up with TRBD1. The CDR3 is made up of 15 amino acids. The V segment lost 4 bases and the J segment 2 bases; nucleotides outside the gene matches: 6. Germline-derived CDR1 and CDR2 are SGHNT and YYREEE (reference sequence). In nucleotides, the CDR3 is TGTGCCAGCAGCATGGGGACAGGGGCCCCCTACGAGCAGTACGTC. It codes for CASSMGTGAPYEQYV.

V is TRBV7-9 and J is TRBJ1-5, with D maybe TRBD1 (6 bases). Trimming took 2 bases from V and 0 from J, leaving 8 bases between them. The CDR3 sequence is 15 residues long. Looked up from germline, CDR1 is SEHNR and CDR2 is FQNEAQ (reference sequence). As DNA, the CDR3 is TGTGCCAGCAGCTTACAGGGGTATAGCAATCAGCCCCAGCATTTT. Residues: CASSLQGYSNQPQHF.

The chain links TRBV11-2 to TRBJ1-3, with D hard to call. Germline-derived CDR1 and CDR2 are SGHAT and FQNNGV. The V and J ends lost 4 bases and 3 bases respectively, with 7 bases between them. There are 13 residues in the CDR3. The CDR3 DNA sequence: TGTGCCAGCAGCTCCGGGTTTGGAAACACCATATATTTT. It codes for CASSSGFGNTIYF.